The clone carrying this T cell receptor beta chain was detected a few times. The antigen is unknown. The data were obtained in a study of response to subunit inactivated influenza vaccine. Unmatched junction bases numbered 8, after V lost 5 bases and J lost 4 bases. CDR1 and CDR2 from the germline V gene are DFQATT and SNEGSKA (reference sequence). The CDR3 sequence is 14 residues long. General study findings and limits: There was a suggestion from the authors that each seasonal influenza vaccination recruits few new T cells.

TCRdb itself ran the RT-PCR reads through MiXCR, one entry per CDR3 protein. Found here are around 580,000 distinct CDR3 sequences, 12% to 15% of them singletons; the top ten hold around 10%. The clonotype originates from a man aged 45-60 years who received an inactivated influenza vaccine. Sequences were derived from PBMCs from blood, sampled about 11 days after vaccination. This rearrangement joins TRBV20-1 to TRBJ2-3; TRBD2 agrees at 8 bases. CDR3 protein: CSAWGLVQSDTQYF. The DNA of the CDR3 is TGCAGTGCTTGGGGACTAGTTCAGTCAGATACGCAGTATTTT.